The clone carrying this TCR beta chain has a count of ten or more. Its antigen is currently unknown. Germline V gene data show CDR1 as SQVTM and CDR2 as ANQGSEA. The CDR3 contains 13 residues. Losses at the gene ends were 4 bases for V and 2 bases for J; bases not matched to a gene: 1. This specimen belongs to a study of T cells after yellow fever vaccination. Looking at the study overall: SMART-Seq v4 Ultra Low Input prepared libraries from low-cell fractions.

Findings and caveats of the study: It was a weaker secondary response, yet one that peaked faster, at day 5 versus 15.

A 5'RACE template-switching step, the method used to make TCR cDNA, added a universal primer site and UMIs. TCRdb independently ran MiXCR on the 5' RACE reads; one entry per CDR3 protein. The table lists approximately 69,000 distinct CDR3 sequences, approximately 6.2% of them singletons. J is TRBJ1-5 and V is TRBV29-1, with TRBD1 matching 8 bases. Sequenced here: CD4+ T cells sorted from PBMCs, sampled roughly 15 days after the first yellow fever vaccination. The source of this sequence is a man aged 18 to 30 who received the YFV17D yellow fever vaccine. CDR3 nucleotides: TGCAGCGTTGCAGGGGGCGGCAATCAGCCCCAGCATTTT. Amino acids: CSVAGGGNQPQHF.